These T cell receptor beta chains were read from a single sample in a study of T-cell reconstitution after alpha-beta-depleted transplantation in children. From the PCR reads, TCRdb called clonotypes with MiXCR, one entry per CDR3 protein. Altogether about 310,000 distinct CDR3 sequences are present, 23% being singletons, with the ten largest covering approximately 11%. The sample in question was PBMCs, mostly from graft donor cells, obtained 180 days after TCRalphabeta/CD19-depleted stem cell transplant. The receptors here all came from a male patient between 10 and 17 years old who had a stem cell transplant for acute lymphoblastic leukemia, so the T cells may come from the graft donor. Each CDR3 is given with its conserved first and last residue. A D gene is named only where the DNA matches it firmly. Clone sizes are given selectively: once, few, many, or a class where the clone is expanded.

j_call | d_call | clone_size | v_call | cdr3_nt | cdr3_aa
TRBJ2-3 | - | - | TRBV12-3/TRBV12-4 | TGTGCCAGCACCGAGGGACACCGCGGAGATACGCAGTATTTT | CASTEGHRGDTQYF
TRBJ1-4 | TRBD1 | - | TRBV10-3 | TGTGCCATCAGTGAGTCCCACAGGGGGAATGAAAAACTGTTTTTT | CAISESHRGNEKLFF
TRBJ2-7 | - | - | TRBV29-1 | TGCAGCGTTGTAGGACACCCAGAAGCGGGTTTCTCCTACGAGCAGTACTTC | CSVVGHPEAGFSYEQYF
TRBJ2-7 | - | - | TRBV6-5 | TGTGCCAGCAGTTACCGCTCAGCCGGGGTAGAGAAGTACTTC | CASSYRSAGVEKYF
TRBJ1-4 | TRBD1 | - | TRBV29-1 | TGCAGCGTCGGACAGGGGGCTCGTGAAAAACTGTTTTTT | CSVGQGAREKLFF
TRBJ2-5 | - | many | TRBV5-1 | TGTGCCAGCAGCTTCAGGGAGACCCAGTACTTC | CASSFRETQYF
TRBJ1-2 | - | few | TRBV20-1 | TGCAGTGCTCGTGTGGCCAGGGTGGGTGCTTATGGCTACACCTTC | CSARVARVGAYGYTF
TRBJ2-7 | TRBD1 | few | TRBV11-1 | TGTGCCAGCAGCGCCAGGGGGCTCAGCTCCCTTCCACGCTACGAGCAGTACTTC | CASSARGLSSLPRYEQYF
TRBJ2-7 | - | - | TRBV20-1 | TGCAGTGCTAGCTTGGGGTCGCGCTGCGAGCAGTACTTC | CSASLGSRCEQYF
TRBJ1-1 | TRBD1 | few | TRBV4-1 | TGCGCCAGCAGCCCTCGACAGGGGGCAAGGAACACTGAAGCTTTCTTT | CASSPRQGARNTEAFF
TRBJ2-1 | - | few | TRBV14 | TGTGCCAGCAGCCAAGCGGTAGCGGAGCAGTTCTTC | CASSQAVAEQFF
TRBJ2-5 | TRBD1 | - | TRBV29-1 | TGCAGCACCAGAGGGGGACAGCAAGAGACCCAGTACTTC | CSTRGGQQETQYF
TRBJ2-1 | - | - | TRBV11-1 | TGTGCCAGCAGCTTGGTGTCAGGACCTTGGGCATCTGAGCAGTTCTTC | CASSLVSGPWASEQFF
TRBJ2-7 | TRBD2 | few | TRBV12-3/TRBV12-4 | TGTGCCAGCAGCCACGGGGCTAGCGGCGAGCAGTACTTC | CASSHGASGEQYF
TRBJ1-2 | - | - | TRBV10-3 | TGTGCCATCAGTGAGCCGCTGGTTAACTCTGGCTACACCTTC | CAISEPLVNSGYTF
TRBJ2-3 | TRBD2 | few | TRBV29-1 | TGCAGCGTTGACGGACTAGCGCCTAGCACAGATACGCAGTATTTT | CSVDGLAPSTDTQYF
TRBJ1-4 | - | - | TRBV20-1 | TGCAGTGCTAGACGCGAAAAACTGTTTTTT | CSARREKLFF
TRBJ2-7 | - | few | TRBV7-9 | TGTGCCAGCAGCTTTGGGGGGACCACCTACGAGCAGTACTTC | CASSFGGTTYEQYF
TRBJ1-4 | - | - | TRBV5-1 | TGCGCCAGCAGCTTGGTAGTTGGTGAAAAACTGTTTTTT | CASSLVVGEKLFF
TRBJ2-1 | - | - | TRBV11-1 | TGTGCCAGCAGCTCCCAAGGCGGAGGCGCCGAGGGGTCTTACAATGAGCAGTTCTTC | CASSSQGGGAEGSYNEQFF
TRBJ2-1 | TRBD2 | few | TRBV5-1 | TGCGCCAGCAGCAGTACTAGCGGGAGATTGTATGAGCAGTTCTTC | CASSSTSGRLYEQFF
TRBJ2-4 | TRBD2 | - | TRBV3-1 | TGTGCCAGCAGCCAAGATACGCGGGCGGGAGTAGAGTTC | CASSQDTRAGVEF
TRBJ2-7 | - | - | TRBV25-1 | TGTGCCAGCAGTGATGGCGGGACAGTGTACTTC | CASSDGGTVYF
TRBJ2-3 | - | few | TRBV5-1 | TGCGCCAGCAGTCTGAGCGGTCCTAGCACAGATACGCAGTATTTT | CASSLSGPSTDTQYF
TRBJ2-7 | - | few | TRBV7-2 | TGTGCCAGCAGCTTGCTCGGGGGCCTTAGCTCCTACGAGCAGTACTTC | CASSLLGGLSSYEQYF
TRBJ2-1 | - | - | TRBV18 | TGTGCCAGCTCACCATTGCTAGTAGGCCGAACGGAGCAGTTCTTC | CASSPLLVGRTEQFF